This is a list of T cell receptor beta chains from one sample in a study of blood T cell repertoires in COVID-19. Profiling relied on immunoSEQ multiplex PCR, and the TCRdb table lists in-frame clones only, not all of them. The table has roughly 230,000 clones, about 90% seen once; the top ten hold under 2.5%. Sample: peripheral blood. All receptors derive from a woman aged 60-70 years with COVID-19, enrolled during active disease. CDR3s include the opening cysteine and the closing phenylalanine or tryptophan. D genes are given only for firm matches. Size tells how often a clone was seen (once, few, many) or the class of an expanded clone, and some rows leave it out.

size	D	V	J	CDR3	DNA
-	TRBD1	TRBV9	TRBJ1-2	CASSVTGGLGYTF	TGTGCCAGCAGCGTTACAGGGGGCCTTGGCTACACCTTC
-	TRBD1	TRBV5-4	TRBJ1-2	CASSPRTGGEGYGYTF	TGTGCCAGCAGCCCAAGGACAGGGGGCGAGGGCTATGGCTACACCTTC
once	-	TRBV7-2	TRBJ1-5	CASSSGHSNQPQHF	TGTGCCAGCAGCTCCGGACATAGCAATCAGCCCCAGCATTTT
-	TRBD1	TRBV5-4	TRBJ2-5	CASSVTGGLETQYF	TGTGCCAGCAGCGTCACAGGGGGCCTGGAGACCCAGTACTTC
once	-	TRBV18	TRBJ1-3	CASSPTDFSGNTIYF	TGTGCCAGCTCACCGACAGACTTCTCTGGAAACACCATATATTTT
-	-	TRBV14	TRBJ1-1	CASSLAGMNTEAFF	TGTGCCAGCAGCCTCGCTGGCATGAACACTGAAGCTTTCTTT
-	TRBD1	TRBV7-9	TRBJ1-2	CASSLRQGRGYTF	TGTGCCAGCAGCTTACGACAGGGCCGGGGCTACACCTTC
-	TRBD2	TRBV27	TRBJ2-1	CASSPGLAGGPSSEQFF	TGTGCCAGCAGTCCCGGACTAGCGGGGGGGCCTAGCAGTGAGCAGTTCTTC
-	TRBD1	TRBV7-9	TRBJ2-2	CASSTGAGELFF	TGTGCCAGCAGCACAGGGGCCGGGGAGCTGTTTTTT
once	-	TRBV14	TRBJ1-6	CASSGGVGHSPLHF	TGTGCCAGCAGCGGAGGGGTTGGCCACTCACCCCTCCACTTT
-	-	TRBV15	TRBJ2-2	CATSIPGWAGELFF	TGTGCCACCAGCATACCAGGTTGGGCCGGGGAGCTGTTTTTT
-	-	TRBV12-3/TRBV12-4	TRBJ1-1	CASSLRVNTEAFF	TGTGCCAGCAGTTTACGGGTAAACACTGAAGCTTTCTTT
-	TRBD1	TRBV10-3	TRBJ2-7	CAISDRTGFDEQYF	TGTGCCATCAGTGACCGGACAGGGTTTGACGAGCAGTACTTC
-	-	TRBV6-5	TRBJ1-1	CASSYSRDSEAFF	TGTGCCAGCAGTTACTCCCGAGATTCTGAAGCTTTCTTT
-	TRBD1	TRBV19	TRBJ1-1	CASSAPRTGFNTEAFF	TGTGCCAGTAGTGCCCCGCGGACAGGGTTCAACACTGAAGCTTTCTTT
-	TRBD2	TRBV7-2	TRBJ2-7	CASSLSGGSSYEQYF	TGTGCCAGCAGCTTAAGCGGGGGTTCATCCTACGAGCAGTACTTC
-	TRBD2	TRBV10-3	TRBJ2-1	CAIAGTSGPQGEQFF	TGTGCCATCGCCGGGACTAGCGGACCTCAAGGTGAGCAGTTCTTC
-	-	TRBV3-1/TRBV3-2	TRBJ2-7	CASSPSPEGASYEQYF	TGTGCCAGCAGCCCAAGCCCGGAGGGGGCGTCATACGAGCAGTACTTC
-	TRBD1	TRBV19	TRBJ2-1	CASREDRDSYNEQFF	TGTGCCAGTAGAGAAGACAGGGACTCCTACAATGAGCAGTTCTTC
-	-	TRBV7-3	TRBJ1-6	CASSRGQTNNSPLHF	TGTGCCAGCAGCCGCGGACAGACAAATAATTCACCCCTCCACTTT
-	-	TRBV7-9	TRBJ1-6	CASSPALGFGGNNSPLHF	TGTGCCAGCAGCCCCGCTCTAGGGTTTGGAGGGAACAATTCACCCCTCCACTTT
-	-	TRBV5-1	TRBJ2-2	CASGGQNTGELFF	TGCGCCAGCGGTGGGCAGAACACCGGGGAGCTGTTTTTT
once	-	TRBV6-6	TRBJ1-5	CASSPPRGFSNQPQHF	TGTGCCAGCAGTCCCCCCAGAGGATTTAGCAATCAGCCCCAGCATTTT
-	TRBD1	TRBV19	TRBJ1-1	CASMEGANTEAFF	TGTGCCAGTATGGAGGGGGCGAACACTGAAGCTTTCTTT
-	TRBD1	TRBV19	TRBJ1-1	CASTFNGWGTENTEAFF	TGTGCCAGTACCTTCAACGGGTGGGGGACAGAGAACACTGAAGCTTTCTTT
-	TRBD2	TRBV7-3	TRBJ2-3	CASSRSGVTDTQYF	TGTGCCAGCAGCCGGAGCGGGGTCACAGATACGCAGTATTTT
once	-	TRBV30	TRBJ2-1	CAWSHRVRAANEQFF	TGTGCCTGGAGTCATCGCGTGCGAGCGGCTAATGAGCAGTTCTTC
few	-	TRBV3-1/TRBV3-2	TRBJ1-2	CASTKLGGVYGYTF	TGTGCCAGCACCAAACTTGGAGGGGTCTATGGCTACACCTTC
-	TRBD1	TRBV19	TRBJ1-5	CASSSRQGYQPQHF	TGTGCCAGTAGTTCTCGACAGGGGTATCAGCCCCAGCATTTT